Listed below are T cell receptor beta chains from one sample, sequenced in a study of post-analysis software for immune sequencing data. TCRdb analysed the PCR reads with MiXCR anew, one entry per CDR3 protein. The sample has around 250,000 distinct CDR3 sequences, just over 35% seen once. The sequenced sample consisted of blood. The receptors originated from a girl aged 5-17 years with multiple sclerosis. The CDR3 runs from the conserved cysteine through the conserved F or W.

v_call	j_call	cdr3_length	cdr3_aa
TRBV6-5	TRBJ2-1	13	CASRLAGGGEQFF
TRBV12-3/TRBV12-4	TRBJ2-7	14	CASSQLAGAKEQYF
TRBV7-2	TRBJ2-4	14	CASSRGGAPNIQYF
TRBV4-2	-	14	CASSQDHLGSEQYF
TRBV5-1	TRBJ2-5	13	CASRGGLEETQYF
TRBV20-1	TRBJ1-4	11	CSARTGEKLFF
TRBV20-1	TRBJ2-5	14	CSARVRGSWETQYF
TRBV3-1	TRBJ2-1	15	CASSHDRASYNEQFF
TRBV20-1	-	17	CSARDVAGGLAGNEQYF
TRBV27	TRBJ2-5	15	CASSPLGGVQETQYF
TRBV6-5	TRBJ2-1	16	CASSPETSAVNSGQFF
TRBV6-4	TRBJ1-2	13	CASSDRENYDYTF
TRBV20-1	TRBJ1-1	13	CSASIPMNTEAFF
TRBV24-1	TRBJ2-3	13	CATSEHRADTQYF
TRBV12-3/TRBV12-4	TRBJ2-3	15	CASSLAVLGGDTQYF
TRBV5-1	TRBJ1-5	19	CASSFRQGPPKKGNRPQHF
TRBV27	-	17	CASSPNRGPIPYNEQYF
TRBV12-3/TRBV12-4	TRBJ1-5	14	CASSKGTTNQPQHF
TRBV5-1	TRBJ2-1	16	CASSSGWDSSYNEQFF
TRBV6-5	TRBJ2-1	15	CASSQGDGRYNEQFF
TRBV12-3/TRBV12-4	TRBJ2-1	11	CASSLGSEQFF
TRBV7-9	TRBJ2-3	12	CASSLFSDTQYF
TRBV20-1	TRBJ1-2	14	CSASKGATNYGYTF
TRBV20-1	TRBJ2-1	15	CSARGLAGGDNEQFF
TRBV3-1	TRBJ2-4	16	CASSHYRGLTKNIQYF
TRBV18	TRBJ1-5	14	CASSPEQKVEPQHF
TRBV5-1	TRBJ2-5	12	CASSRGGKTQYF
TRBV18	TRBJ2-7	14	CASSRQGRDYEQYF
TRBV20-1	TRBJ1-2	13	CSAIRQGSYGYTF
TRBV5-1	TRBJ1-1	15	CASSFDRDLNTEAFF
TRBV3-1	TRBJ2-5	18	CASSRLSGGAPKRETQYF
TRBV19	TRBJ1-1	11	CASTGDGEAFF
TRBV5-1	TRBJ2-7	14	CASSLSSGPYEQYF
TRBV14	TRBJ2-2	17	CASSSEPTSGFVGELFF
TRBV3-1	-	14	CASSQIAGAYEQYF
TRBV5-1	TRBJ2-3	16	CASSLEVRGMTDTQYF
TRBV7-2	TRBJ1-2	14	CASSLGDPSYGYTF
TRBV20-1	TRBJ1-1	11	CSSRGDTEAFF
TRBV5-1	TRBJ2-3	15	CASGLGGPSTDTQYF
TRBV30	TRBJ2-7	12	CAWSVRLYEQYF
TRBV10-3	TRBJ2-5	15	CAISIGQGAQETQYF
TRBV6-6	TRBJ2-1	17	CASSYSLGSVSYNEQFF